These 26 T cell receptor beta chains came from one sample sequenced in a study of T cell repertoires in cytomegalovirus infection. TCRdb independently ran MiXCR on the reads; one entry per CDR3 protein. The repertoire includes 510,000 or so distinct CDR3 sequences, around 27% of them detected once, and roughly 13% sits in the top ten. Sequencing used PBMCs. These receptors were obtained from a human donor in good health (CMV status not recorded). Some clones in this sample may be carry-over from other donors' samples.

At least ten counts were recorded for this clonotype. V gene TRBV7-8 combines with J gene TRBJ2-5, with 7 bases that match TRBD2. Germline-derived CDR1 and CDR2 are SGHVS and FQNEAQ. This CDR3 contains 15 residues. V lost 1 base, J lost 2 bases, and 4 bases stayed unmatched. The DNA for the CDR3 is TGTGCCAGCAGCTTAGGTGGTAGCGGGCAAGAGACCCAGTACTTC. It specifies CASSLGGSGQETQYF. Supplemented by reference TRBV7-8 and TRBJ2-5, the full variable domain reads GAGVSQSPRYKVAKRGQDVALRCDPISGHVSLFWYQQALGQGPEFLTYFQNEAQLDKSGLPSDRFFAERPEGSVSTLKIQRTQQEDSAVYLCASSLGGSGQETQYFGPGTRLLVL.

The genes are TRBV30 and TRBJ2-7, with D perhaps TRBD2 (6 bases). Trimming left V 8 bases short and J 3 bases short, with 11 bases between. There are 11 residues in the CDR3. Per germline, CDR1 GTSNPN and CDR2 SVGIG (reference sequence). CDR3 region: CAGTGYYEQYF. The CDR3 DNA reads TGTGCCGGGACTGGCTACTACGAGCAGTACTTC.

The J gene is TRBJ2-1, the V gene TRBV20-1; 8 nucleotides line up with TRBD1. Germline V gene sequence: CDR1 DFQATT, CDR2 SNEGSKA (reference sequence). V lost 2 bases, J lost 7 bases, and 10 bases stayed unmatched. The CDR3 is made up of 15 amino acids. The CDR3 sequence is CSARLPRGQRNEQFF. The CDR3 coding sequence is TGCAGTGCTAGATTGCCCAGGGGGCAACGGAATGAGCAGTTCTTC.

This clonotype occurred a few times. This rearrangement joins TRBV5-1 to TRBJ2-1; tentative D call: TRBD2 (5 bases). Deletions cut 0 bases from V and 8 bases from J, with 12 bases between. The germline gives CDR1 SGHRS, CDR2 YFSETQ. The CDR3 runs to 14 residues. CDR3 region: CASSLGQRTDEQFF. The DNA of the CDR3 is TGCGCCAGCAGCTTGGGCCAGCGGACGGATGAGCAGTTCTTC.

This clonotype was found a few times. The CDR3 DNA reads as TGTGCCACCGGCAGGACAGCCCTCTACGAGCAGTACGTC. Its protein product is CATGRTALYEQYV. This sequence joins TRBV6-2 or TRBV6-3 and TRBJ2-7, with D possibly being TRBD1 (6 bases). Per germline, CDR1 MNHEY and CDR2 SVGEGT. Trimming left V 10 bases short and J 3 bases short, with 16 bases between. CDR3 length equals 13 residues.

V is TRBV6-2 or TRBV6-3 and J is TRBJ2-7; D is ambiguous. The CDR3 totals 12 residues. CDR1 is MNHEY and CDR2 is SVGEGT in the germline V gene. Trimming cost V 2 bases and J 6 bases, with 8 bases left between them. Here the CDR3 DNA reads TGTGCCAGCAGTTACAGCGAGCGCGAGCAGTACTTC. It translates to CASSYSEREQYF.

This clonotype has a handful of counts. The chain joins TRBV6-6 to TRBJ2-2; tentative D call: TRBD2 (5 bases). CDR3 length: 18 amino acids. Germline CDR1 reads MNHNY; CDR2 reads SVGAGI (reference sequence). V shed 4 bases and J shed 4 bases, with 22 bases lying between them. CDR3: CASSSQIGSSVFTGELFF. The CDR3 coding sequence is TGTGCCAGCAGTTCCCAGATAGGGAGCTCTGTATTCACCGGGGAGCTGTTTTTT.

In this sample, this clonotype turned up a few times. The CDR3 DNA reads as TGTGCCAGCAGTGAGACGGGCACGGCCCAGCATTTT. Amino acids: CASSETGTAQHF. This chain uses TRBV2 with TRBJ1-5; D gene ambiguous. With 3 bases removed from V and 11 bases from J, the gap between germline ends came to 11 bases. Germline CDR1 SNHLY, CDR2 FYNNEI. This CDR3 has 12 amino acids.

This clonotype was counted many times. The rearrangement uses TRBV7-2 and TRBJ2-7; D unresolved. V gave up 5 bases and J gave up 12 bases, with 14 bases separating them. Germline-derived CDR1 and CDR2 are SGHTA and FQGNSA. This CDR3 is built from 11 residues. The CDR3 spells CASSPSVSPYF. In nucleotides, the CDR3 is TGTGCCAGCAGCCCTAGTGTGAGTCCGTACTTC. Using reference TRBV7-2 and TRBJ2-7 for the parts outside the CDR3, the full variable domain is GAGVSQSPSNKVTEKGKDVELRCDPISGHTALYWYRQSLGQGLEFLIYFQGNSAPDKSGLPSDRFSAERTGGSVSTLTIQRTQQEDSAVYLCASSPSVSPYFGPGTRLTVT.

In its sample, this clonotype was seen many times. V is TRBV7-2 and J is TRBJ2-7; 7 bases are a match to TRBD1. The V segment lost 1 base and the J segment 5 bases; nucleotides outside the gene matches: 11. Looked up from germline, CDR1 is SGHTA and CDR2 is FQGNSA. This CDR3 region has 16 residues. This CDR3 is CASSLVGQSLGDEQYF. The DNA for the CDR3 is TGTGCCAGCAGCTTAGTGGGACAGAGTCTGGGTGACGAGCAGTACTTC.

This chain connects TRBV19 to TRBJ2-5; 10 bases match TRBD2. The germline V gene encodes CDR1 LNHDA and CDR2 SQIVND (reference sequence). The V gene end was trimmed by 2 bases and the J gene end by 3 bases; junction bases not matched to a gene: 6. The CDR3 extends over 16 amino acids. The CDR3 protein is CASSIPLAGKEETQYF. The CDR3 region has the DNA TGTGCCAGTAGTATACCACTAGCGGGAAAAGAAGAGACCCAGTACTTC.

The CDR3 sequence: CASSYLAGVSTEQFF. In nucleotides, the CDR3 is TGTGCCAGCAGCTACCTAGCGGGAGTGTCGACGGAGCAGTTCTTC. V usage is TRBV11-2 and J usage is TRBJ2-1; 10 nucleotides match TRBD2. The V gene's germline CDR1 is SGHAT and CDR2 FQNNGV. The V segment lost 4 bases and the J segment 10 bases; nucleotides outside the gene matches: 10. This CDR3 region has 15 residues.

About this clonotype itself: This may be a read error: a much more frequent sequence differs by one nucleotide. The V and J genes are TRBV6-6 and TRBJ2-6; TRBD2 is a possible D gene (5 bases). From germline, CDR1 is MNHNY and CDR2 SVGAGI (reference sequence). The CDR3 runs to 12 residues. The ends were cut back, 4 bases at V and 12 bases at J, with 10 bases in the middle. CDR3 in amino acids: CASSWERSVLTF. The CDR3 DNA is TGTGCCAGCAGTTGGGAGCGAAGCGTCCTGACTTTC.

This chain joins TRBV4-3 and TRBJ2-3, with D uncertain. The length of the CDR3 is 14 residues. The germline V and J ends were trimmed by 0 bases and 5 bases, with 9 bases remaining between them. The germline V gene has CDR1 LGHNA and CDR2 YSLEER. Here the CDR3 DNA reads TGCGCCAGCAGCCAAGATAATCTAAAAGATACGCAGTATTTT. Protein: CASSQDNLKDTQYF.

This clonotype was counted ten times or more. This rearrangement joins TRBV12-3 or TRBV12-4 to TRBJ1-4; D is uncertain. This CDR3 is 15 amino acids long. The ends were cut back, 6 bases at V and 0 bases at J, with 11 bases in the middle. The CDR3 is CASSRDMTTNEKLFF. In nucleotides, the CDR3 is TGTGCCAGCAGCCGTGACATGACAACTAATGAAAAACTGTTTTTT.

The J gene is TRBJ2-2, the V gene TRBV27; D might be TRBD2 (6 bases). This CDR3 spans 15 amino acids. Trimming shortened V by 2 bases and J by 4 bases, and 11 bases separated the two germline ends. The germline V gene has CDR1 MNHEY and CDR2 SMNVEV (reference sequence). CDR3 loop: CASSLTSGATGELFF. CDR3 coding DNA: TGTGCCAGCAGTTTAACCTCGGGAGCCACCGGGGAGCTGTTTTTT.

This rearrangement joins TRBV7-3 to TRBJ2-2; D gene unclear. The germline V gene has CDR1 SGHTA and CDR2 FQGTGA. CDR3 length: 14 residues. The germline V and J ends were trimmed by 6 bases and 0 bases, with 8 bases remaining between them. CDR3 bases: TGTGCCAGCAGAAGCAGAACGAACACCGGGGAGCTGTTTTTT. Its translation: CASRSRTNTGELFF.

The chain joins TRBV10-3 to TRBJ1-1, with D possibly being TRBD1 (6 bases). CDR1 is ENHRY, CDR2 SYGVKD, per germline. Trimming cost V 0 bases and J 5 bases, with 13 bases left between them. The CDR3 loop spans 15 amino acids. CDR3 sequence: CAISESPQGLTEAFF. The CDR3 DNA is TGTGCCATCAGTGAGTCGCCACAGGGATTGACTGAAGCTTTCTTT.

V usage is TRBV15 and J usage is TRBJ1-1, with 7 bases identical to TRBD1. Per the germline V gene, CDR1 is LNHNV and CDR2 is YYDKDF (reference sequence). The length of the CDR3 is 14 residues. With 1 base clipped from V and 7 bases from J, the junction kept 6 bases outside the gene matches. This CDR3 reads CATSRGTGVSEAFF. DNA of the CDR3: TGTGCCACCAGCAGAGGAACAGGGGTTAGTGAAGCTTTCTTT.

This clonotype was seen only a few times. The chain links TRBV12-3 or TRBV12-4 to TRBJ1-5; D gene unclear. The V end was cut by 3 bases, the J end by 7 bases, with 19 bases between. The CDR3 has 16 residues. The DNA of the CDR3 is TGTGCCAGCAGTTTTCGTCTGCAGGATCGAGGCCAGCCCCAGCATTTT. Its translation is CASSFRLQDRGQPQHF.

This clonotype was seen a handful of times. The CDR3 bases are TGTGCCAGCAGCGACTACCTTCTAGCTGCCAGGGAGACCCAGTACTTC. It codes for CASSDYLLAARETQYF. This chain links TRBV9 with TRBJ2-5, with D possibly TRBD2 on 5 matching bases. The length of the CDR3 is 16 residues. V lost 3 bases and J lost 5, with 20 bases in between. Germline V gene sequence: CDR1 SGDLS, CDR2 YYNGEE.

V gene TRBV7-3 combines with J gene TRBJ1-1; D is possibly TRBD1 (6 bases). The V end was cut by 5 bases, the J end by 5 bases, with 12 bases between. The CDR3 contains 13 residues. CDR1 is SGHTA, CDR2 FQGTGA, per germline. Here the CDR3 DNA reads TGTGCCAGCAGCGTAAAACAGGGTACTGAAGCTTTCTTT. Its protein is CASSVKQGTEAFF.

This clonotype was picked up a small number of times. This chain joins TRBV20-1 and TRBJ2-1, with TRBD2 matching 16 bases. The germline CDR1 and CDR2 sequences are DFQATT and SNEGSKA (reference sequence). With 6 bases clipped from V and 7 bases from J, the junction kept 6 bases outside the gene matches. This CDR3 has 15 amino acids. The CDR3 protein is CSAQGLAGGWNEQFF. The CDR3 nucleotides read TGCAGTGCGCAGGGACTAGCGGGAGGGTGGAATGAGCAGTTCTTC.

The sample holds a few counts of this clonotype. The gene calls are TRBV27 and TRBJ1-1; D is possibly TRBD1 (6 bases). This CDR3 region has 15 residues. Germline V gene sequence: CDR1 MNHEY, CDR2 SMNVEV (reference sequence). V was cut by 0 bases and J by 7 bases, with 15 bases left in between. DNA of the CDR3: TGTGCCAGCAGTTTATCTGCGGGACACAGGATTGAAGCTTTCTTT. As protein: CASSLSAGHRIEAFF.

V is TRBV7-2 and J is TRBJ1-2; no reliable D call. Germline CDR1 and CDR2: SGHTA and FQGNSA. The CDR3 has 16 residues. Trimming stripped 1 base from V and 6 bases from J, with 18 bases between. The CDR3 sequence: CASSLVAIVAPDGYTF. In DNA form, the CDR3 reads TGTGCCAGCAGCTTAGTTGCGATTGTGGCACCTGATGGCTACACCTTC.

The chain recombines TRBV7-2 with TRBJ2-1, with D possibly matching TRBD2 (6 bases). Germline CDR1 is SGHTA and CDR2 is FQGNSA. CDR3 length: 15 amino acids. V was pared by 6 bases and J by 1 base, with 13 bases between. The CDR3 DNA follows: TGTGCCAGCAGGGGAGCGGGTGTTTCCTACAATGAGCAGTTCTTC. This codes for CASRGAGVSYNEQFF.